The T cell receptor (beta chain) described here comes from a study of blood T cells in healthy people across ages. Then a second PCR, running about 7 to 11 cycles, was carried out with a sample-barcoded 5' primer and a J-beta primer mix. Researchers report that a template-switch adaptor with 12 random nucleotides tagged each cDNA molecule. TCRdb itself ran the 5' RACE reads through MiXCR, one entry per CDR3 protein. The profile shows about 680,000 distinct CDR3 sequences, 45% to 50% of them singletons. Trimming took 0 bases from V and 1 from J; bases not matched to a gene: 3. Germline V gene data show CDR1 as ENHRY and CDR2 as SYGVKD. The CDR3 has 16 residues. Each sample gave at least 6.5 million isolated PBMCs. RNA extraction gave at least 5.5 micrograms of total RNA per sample.

The chain recombines TRBV10-3 with TRBJ2-3; 8 bases match TRBD1. This sequence was found in a woman aged 60 to 75 in good health. Sequencing was performed on blood. The CDR3 sequence is CAISESETGGTDTQYF. CDR3 nucleotide sequence: TGTGCCATCAGTGAGTCGGAGACAGGGGGCACAGATACGCAGTATTTT.